This paragraph reports one T cell receptor beta chain. What it recognizes is unknown. This sample was included in a study of Ad26.COV2.S vaccination and SARS-CoV-2 variants. For the study at large: Enrollment placed the donor in the COV1001 Ad26.COV2.S trial arm. Participants got Ad26.COV2.S intramuscularly, once or twice 56 days apart. Study results and caveats: In TCR breadth and depth analyses, total T cell responses may have been underestimated.

The treatment here: about 20 received Ad26.COV2.S at low or high dose, single or two shots; several received placebo; per-sample allocation not given. Each sample was drawn 63 days after the first injection (of vaccine or placebo). Using immunoSEQ multiplex PCR, the repertoire was profiled, and TCRdb retains in-frame clones only, with some absent. The sample consists of 300,000 to 400,000 clones, 75% to 90% of them appearing once. The sequenced sample was peripheral blood, obtained in a trial of Ad26.COV2.S vaccine versus placebo. The TCR was taken from a person between 18 and 65 years old who received the Ad26.COV2.S COVID-19 vaccine or a placebo.

Written as DNA, the CDR3 is TGTGCCAGCAGCCCAGCTTCGTCAGGGGTCACCGGGGAGCTGTTTTTT. Translating it yields CASSPASSGVTGELFF. The chain carries TRBV7-9 and TRBJ2-2; D is perhaps TRBD1 (6 bases). Per the germline V gene, CDR1 is SEHNR and CDR2 is FQNEAQ (reference sequence). Trimming left V 5 bases short and J 4 bases short, with 17 bases between. The CDR3 sequence is 16 residues long.